This TCR beta chain was observed in a study of blood T cell repertoires in COVID-19. The overall study: The United States, Italy and Spain were the sources of the acute and convalescent COVID-19 samples. T cells, B-cell-depleted T cells, or PBMCs provided the cDNA or gDNA that served as material.

How the authors handled the data: Counts of nucleated cells, estimated from reference gene primer amplification, were obtained. Method: immunoSEQ multiplex PCR; TCRdb's copy keeps in-frame clones and lacks some. The V and J calls and the clone size are those of that table, but D and trimming were determined from the DNA. The data contain about 110,000 clones, 70% to 90% of them singletons. This CDR3 has 17 residues. After removal of 7 bases from V and 0 bases from J, the junction contained 16 bases not matched to a gene. Germline V gene sequence: CDR1 SGHNT, CDR2 YYREEE (reference sequence). The specimen sequenced was peripheral blood. The receptor comes from a human donor in a cohort sampled during active COVID-19. This chain joins TRBV5-4 and TRBJ2-7, with 7 bases that match TRBD1. CDR3 bases: TGTGCCAGCGCCTACCTCCCGGGACAGAGGAGCTCCTACGAGCAGTACTTC. Amino acids: CASAYLPGQRSSYEQYF.